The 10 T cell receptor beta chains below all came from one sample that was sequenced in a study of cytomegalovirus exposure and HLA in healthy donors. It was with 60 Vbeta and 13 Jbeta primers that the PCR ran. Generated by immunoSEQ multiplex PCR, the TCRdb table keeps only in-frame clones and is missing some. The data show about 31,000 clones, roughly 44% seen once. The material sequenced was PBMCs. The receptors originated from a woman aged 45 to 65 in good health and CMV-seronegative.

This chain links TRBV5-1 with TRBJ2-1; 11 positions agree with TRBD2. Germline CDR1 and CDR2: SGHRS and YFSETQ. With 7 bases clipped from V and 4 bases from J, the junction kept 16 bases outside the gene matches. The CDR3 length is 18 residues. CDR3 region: CASLPTSGVGRDYNEQFF. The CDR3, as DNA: TGCGCCAGCCTTCCGACTAGCGGGGTAGGGAGGGATTACAATGAGCAGTTCTTC.

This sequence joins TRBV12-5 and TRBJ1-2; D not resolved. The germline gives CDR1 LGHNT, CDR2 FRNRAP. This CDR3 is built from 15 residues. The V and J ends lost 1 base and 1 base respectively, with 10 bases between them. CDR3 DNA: TGTGCTAGTGGTTTGGACCTCAGCGTTAACTATGGCTACACCTTC. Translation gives CASGLDLSVNYGYTF. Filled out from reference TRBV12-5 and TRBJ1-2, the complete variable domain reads DARVTQTPRHKVTEMGQEVTMRCQPILGHNTVFWYRQTMMQGLELLAYFRNRAPLDDSGMPKDRFSAEMPDATLATLKIQPSEPRDSAVYFCASGLDLSVNYGYTFGSGTRLTVV.

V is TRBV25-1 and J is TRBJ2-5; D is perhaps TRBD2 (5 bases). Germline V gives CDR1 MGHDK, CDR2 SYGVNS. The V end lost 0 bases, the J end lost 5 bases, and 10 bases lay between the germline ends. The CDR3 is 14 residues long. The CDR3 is CASSEYRTGETQYF. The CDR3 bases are TGTGCCAGCAGTGAATATAGAACGGGGGAGACCCAGTACTTC.

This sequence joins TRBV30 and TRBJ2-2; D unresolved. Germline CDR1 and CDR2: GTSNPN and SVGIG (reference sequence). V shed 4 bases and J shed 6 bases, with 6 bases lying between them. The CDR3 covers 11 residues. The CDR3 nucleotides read TGTGCCTGGAATTCTCCCGGGGAGCTGTTTTTT. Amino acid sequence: CAWNSPGELFF.

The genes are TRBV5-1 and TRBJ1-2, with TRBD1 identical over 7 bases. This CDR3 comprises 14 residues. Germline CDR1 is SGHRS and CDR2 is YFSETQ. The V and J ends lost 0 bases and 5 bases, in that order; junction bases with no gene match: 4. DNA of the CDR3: TGCGCCAGCAGCTTGGCAGGGGGGCCTTATGGCTACACCTTC. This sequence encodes CASSLAGGPYGYTF.

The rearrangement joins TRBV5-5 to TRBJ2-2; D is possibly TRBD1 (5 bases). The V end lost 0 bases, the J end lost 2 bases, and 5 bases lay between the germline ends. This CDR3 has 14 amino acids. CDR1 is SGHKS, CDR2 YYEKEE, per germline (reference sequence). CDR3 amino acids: CASSLGTNTGELFF. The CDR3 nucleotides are TGTGCCAGCAGCTTGGGGACAAACACCGGGGAGCTGTTTTTT.

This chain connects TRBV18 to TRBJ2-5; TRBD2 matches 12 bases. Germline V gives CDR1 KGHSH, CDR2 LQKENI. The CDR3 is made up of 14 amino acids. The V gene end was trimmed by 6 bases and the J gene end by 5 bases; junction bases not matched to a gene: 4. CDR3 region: CASSRTSGTETQYF. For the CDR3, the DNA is TGTGCCAGCTCTCGGACTAGCGGGACGGAGACCCAGTACTTC.

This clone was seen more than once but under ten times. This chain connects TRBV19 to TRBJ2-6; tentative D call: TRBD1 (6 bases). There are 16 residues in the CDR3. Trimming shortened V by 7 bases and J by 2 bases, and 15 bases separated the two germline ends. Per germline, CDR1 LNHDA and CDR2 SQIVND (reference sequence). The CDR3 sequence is CASIGIGDTGANVLTF. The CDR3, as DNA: TGTGCCAGTATTGGGATTGGGGACACTGGGGCCAACGTCCTGACTTTC.

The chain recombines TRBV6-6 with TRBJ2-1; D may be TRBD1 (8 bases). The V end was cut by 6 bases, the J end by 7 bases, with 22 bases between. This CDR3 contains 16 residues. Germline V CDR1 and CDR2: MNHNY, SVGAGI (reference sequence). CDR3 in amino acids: CASRPRSTGGGNEQFF. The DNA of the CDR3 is TGTGCCAGCAGACCCCGGTCCACAGGGGGGGGGAATGAGCAGTTCTTC.

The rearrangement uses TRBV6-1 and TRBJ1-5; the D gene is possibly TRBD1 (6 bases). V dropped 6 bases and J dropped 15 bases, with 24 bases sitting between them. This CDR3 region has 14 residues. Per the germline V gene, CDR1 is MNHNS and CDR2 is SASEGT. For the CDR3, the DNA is TGTGCCAGCAGCCCCGGGCAGGGTATGAGGGGGGGGCATTTT. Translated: CASSPGQGMRGGHF.